This section outlines one T cell receptor beta chain sequence together with its context. This CDR3 spans 15 amino acids. V was shortened by 0 bases and J by 6 bases, with 15 bases between the two germline ends. The germline gives CDR1 SGHRS, CDR2 YFSETQ. This specimen belongs to a study of blood T cell repertoires in COVID-19. About the research overall: COVID-19 samples collected from the United States, Italy and Spain covered acute and convalescent phases.

Profiling relied on immunoSEQ multiplex PCR, and the TCRdb table lists in-frame clones only, not all of them. The data contain over 250,000 clones, approximately 85% of them singletons. This chain uses TRBV5-1 with TRBJ2-5, with D possibly TRBD2 on 7 matching bases. This receptor was identified in a woman between 65 and 79 years old with acute or convalescent COVID-19. Sequencing was performed on peripheral blood. The CDR3 reads CASSLDGGAKKTQYF. CDR3 coding DNA: TGCGCCAGCAGCTTGGATGGGGGGGCTAAGAAGACCCAGTACTTC.